The clone carrying this TCR beta chain was observed once. The antigen is not known. This entry comes from a study of T cell responses to AZD1222 COVID-19 vaccine. Study findings and constraints: The number of AZD1222 recipients seropositive at baseline was only six. No day 14 peak samples; only post-peak repertoires were characterized. Regions left unmutated in variants are reportedly the target of nearly half of spike-specific TCRs. Spike-specific TCRs gained breadth and depth after people received two AZD1222 doses.

Per germline, CDR1 LNHDA and CDR2 SQIVND (reference sequence). This CDR3 has 14 residues. V dropped 10 bases and J dropped 4 bases, with 19 bases sitting between them. Generated by immunoSEQ multiplex PCR, the TCRdb table keeps only in-frame clones and is missing some. The sample has some 160,000 clones; about 92% are singletons. The sequence was collected from an adult in good health. This chain joins TRBV19 and TRBJ1-2; TRBD1 might be the D (5 bases). The input for sequencing was peripheral blood, taken on day 0 of AZD1222 vaccination. The CDR3 here is CAIWDGGFSYGYTF. The CDR3 DNA reads as TGTGCCATTTGGGACGGAGGGTTTTCCTATGGCTACACCTTC. The full variable domain, in which reference TRBV19 and TRBJ1-2 provide the parts outside the CDR3, is DGGITQSPKYLFRKEGQNVTLSCEQNLNHDAMYWYRQDPGQGLRLIYYSQIVNDFQKGDIAEGYSVSREKKESFPLTVTSAQKNPTAFYLCAIWDGGFSYGYTFGSGTRLTVV.